A single sample is the source of the 5 T cell receptor beta chains below, sequenced in a study of T cells after yellow fever vaccination. TCRdb recomputed calls from the 5' RACE reads with MiXCR, one row per CDR3 protein. The sample lists about 340,000 distinct CDR3 sequences, around an eighth occurring once. This material consisted of CD4+ T cells sorted from PBMCs, taken 15 days after the yellow fever booster vaccination. The receptors come from a man aged 18 to 35 who received the YFV17D yellow fever vaccine.

This clonotype came up a few times. This chain connects TRBV7-9 to TRBJ2-7; 7 bases match TRBD2. The CDR3 is 15 residues long. J gave up 1 base and V 3 bases, and 6 bases lay outside the gene matches. Germline values: CDR1 SEHNR, CDR2 FQNEAQ (reference sequence). In nucleotides, the CDR3 is TGTGCCAGCAGCTTTGCTAGCGGAGTTTCCTACGAGCAGTACGTC. Translation gives CASSFASGVSYEQYV.

This clonotype was found many times. The CDR3: CSGDRQGGTEAFF. In DNA form, the CDR3 reads TGCAGCGGCGATCGACAGGGGGGCACTGAAGCTTTCTTT. J is TRBJ1-1 and V is TRBV29-1, with 9 bases identical to TRBD1. Germline trimming cut 7 bases from V and 4 bases from J; bases unmatched to any gene: 7. CDR1 is SQVTM and CDR2 is ANQGSEA in the germline V gene. CDR3 length: 13 amino acids.

V usage is TRBV28 and J usage is TRBJ2-7; 8 bases fit TRBD1. The J segment lost 7 bases and the V segment lost 9 bases, leaving 14 bases of the junction unmatched. Germline CDR1 reads MDHEN; CDR2 reads SYDVKM. This CDR3 contains 14 residues. The CDR3: CASISGGASNEQYV. CDR3 DNA sequence: TGTGCCAGTATCTCAGGGGGCGCCTCGAATGAGCAGTACGTC.

Many counts were recorded for this clonotype. The chain employs TRBV7-6 and TRBJ2-7, with D perhaps matching TRBD2 (5 bases). The V end lost 5 bases, the J end lost 7 bases, and 12 bases lay between the germline ends. CDR1 is SGHVS and CDR2 is FNYEAQ in the germline V gene. The CDR3 spans 12 residues. The CDR3 bases are TGTGCCAGCAGCACCGACACGGGGGAGCAGTACGTC. This sequence encodes CASSTDTGEQYV.

The rearrangement joins TRBV28 to TRBJ2-5; no firm D call. The germline gives CDR1 MDHEN, CDR2 SYDVKM. Trimming left V 5 bases short and J 7 bases short, with 14 bases between. The CDR3 length is 13 residues. CDR3 amino acids: CASSPPTVVTQYF. The CDR3 DNA follows: TGTGCCAGCAGTCCGCCCACGGTGGTGACCCAGTACTTC.